This T cell receptor beta chain was captured by sequencing in a study of regulatory T cells in long-lasting Graves disease (dated by TCRdb to the early 2020s). Some background on the complete study: In the newly diagnosed Graves' disease group, patients had been taking antithyroid drugs for less than 3 months. Persistent Graves' disease patients were compared with newly diagnosed Graves' disease patients by peripheral blood TCR sequencing and RNA sequencing. The study was registered as a clinical trial and conducted in China. A total of around 33 samples were covered by TCR sequencing, comprising 13 persistent and 20 newly diagnosed Graves' disease patients.

What the authors observed across the whole study: Persistent patients shared more public clonotypes among themselves (around 3,000) than newly diagnosed patients did (about 970). Preferential use of TRBV28, TRBJ1-2 and TRBJ2-5 was observed in persistent disease, whereas TRBV20-1 and TRBJ2-1 were favored in newly diagnosed disease. The small sample size was acknowledged by the authors as a limitation that may reduce accuracy. Persistent Graves' disease patients showed lower TCR Shannon entropy and fewer highly expanded clones than newly diagnosed patients, suggesting clonal expansion. Sequencing and analysis were limited to the TCR beta chain. The study examined only peripheral blood because the primary lesion, thyroid tissue, could not be accessed.

Per the publication, the time point label means: newly diagnosed GD, antithyroid drugs for less than 3 months. For both TCR sequencing and RNA sequencing, RNA was extracted from PBMCs in TRIzol. Graves' disease was diagnosed according to American Thyroid Association guidelines. Recruitment of patients was carried out at an endocrinology department in Xi'an, China. Each patient gave roughly 8.4 milliliters of peripheral blood, collected in an EDTA anticoagulant tube. Ficoll Paque Plus density gradient separation was used to isolate PBMCs, and no further T cell sorting was performed. An Agilent 2100 Bioanalyzer and agarose gel were used to check RNA quality, and a NanoDrop 2000 was used to measure RNA concentration. As concerns this clonotype: This clone's antigen is unknown. The record has no base qualities; no much larger clone is one base away.

Libraries came from multiplex PCR. TCRdb records Illumina HiSeq 4000 as the sequencer. CDR3 regions were amplified by Arm-PCR with iRepertoire HTBI primers to construct TCR beta libraries. PCR products were gel purified before sequencing. Turning to the authors' computational methods: A total of 60 to 80 TRBV and 14 TRBJ segments were identified across samples and were used for gene usage analysis of CDR3 amino acid clonotypes. Filtered high-quality paired reads were merged into contigs using COPE and FqMerger. Contigs were aligned with BLAST to IMGT TRBV, TRBD and TRBJ reference genes, and CDR3 was defined per IMGT. Any clonotype with a frequency above 0.1% was classified as a highly expanded clone. Repertoire diversity was measured by Shannon entropy, and V-J evenness by the Gini coefficient. Clonotypes shared by more than one individual were considered public. The public reads were quality trimmed at Q25 with fastp and then assembled into clones with MiXCR by TCRdb, keeping productive beta chains. CDR3 protein duplicates are merged, each entry listing the most common genes and DNA. The V and J calls and clone size come from TCRdb's table, not from the authors' own analysis. For this sample the table gives 500,000 or so distinct CDR3 sequences, of which about 16% were detected only once. The top ten constitute less than 15% of the sample.

As encoded in the germline V gene, CDR1 is SGHRS while CDR2 is YFSETQ. V is clipped by 2 bases and J by 10 bases, and the sequence between their germline boundaries is 13 bases long. The CDR3 sequence holds 14 residues, the cysteine and phenylalanine included. Only the CDR3 DNA is retained, 42 bases long and in frame from the first base. The same data also contributed to another study, on T cells in Graves' hyperthyroidism and ophthalmopathy. That second publication adds: Stable Graves' hyperthyroidism was defined as no progression to ophthalmopathy during 18 months of follow-up. The hyperthyroidism patients were between 18 and 65 years old and newly diagnosed, with a disease duration of less than 2 months. Exclusion was applied to patients with uncontrolled infections, other autoimmune diseases, pregnancy or lactation. Clinical symptoms, serum thyroxine and TRAb, thyroid ultrasound, and orbital computed tomography formed the basis for the diagnoses. A first-round RT-PCR of the TCR CDR3 used the HTBI primer set with the Qiagen OneStep RT-PCR kit. Most expanded thyroid clonotypes (frequency above 0.001) were also detected in blood, suggesting blood repertoires may reflect thyroid immune responses. A 13 V-J signature model separated ophthalmopathy from stable hyperthyroidism, with approximately 87% sensitivity and roughly 81% specificity in cross-validation and 80%/75% in testing. In validation, progression to ophthalmopathy was predicted by the model with almost 71% sensitivity and 72.22% specificity, a median of approximately 6.5 months before onset. To identify TCR V-J signatures that set the groups apart, the researchers used a discovery cohort of about a hundred patients, made up of 40 to 45 with Graves' ophthalmopathy and 57 with stable Graves' hyperthyroidism. An independent validation cohort of under 20 hyperthyroidism patients and approximately 15 patients who later progressed to ophthalmopathy tested prospective prediction of ophthalmopathy. The roughly 90 discovery patients were divided at random into training and test sets in a 7:3 ratio. In addition, the study compared T-cell repertoires in thyroid tissue and in blood from over 5 Graves' hyperthyroidism patients. After sampling, hyperthyroidism patients received methimazole starting at 30 mg daily, and ophthalmopathy patients received high-dose intravenous methylprednisolone. A second multiplex PCR round built the libraries, followed by size selection and purification. Paired-end sequencing of the libraries was performed with 100 bp reads on an Illumina HiSeq2000. SOAPnuke was used to process the raw data, with reads discarded if the reads contained adapters or uncalled bases, had a mean Phred below 15, or lacked an exact constant-primer or identifier match. High-quality paired reads were merged with COPE v1.2.5, and unique nucleotide sequences were defined as clonotypes. MiTCR v1.1 was used to align the clonotypes against IMGT TRBV, TRBD and TRBJ reference segments. Analysis was restricted to V-J combinations with a frequency above 0.0001, which covered roughly 99% of repertoires. The TCS score was defined as the ratio of F50 (clonal expansion) to E x V (chaos), calculated using BLOSUM62-based TCRdist between CDR3 peptides within each V-J. Welch's t-statistics and random forest reduced approximately 520 V-J features to 10 to 15, which were used in a naive Bayes classifier (R e1071). No statistical method was used to fix the sample size in advance, and group allocation was not hidden from the investigators. The paper describes TCR Vbeta CDR3 sequencing of fewer than 150 peripheral blood samples, made up of 43 ophthalmopathy patients, 70 to 75 hyperthyroidism patients and approximately 17 progressor patients.

The clonotype originates from a middle-aged man with Graves disease. Donor details come from another sample of the same person, matched by shared clones. The material sequenced was peripheral blood mononuclear cells (PBMCs), taken at new diagnosis, from a patient treated with antithyroid drugs. The V and J genes are TRBV5-1 and TRBJ1-6, with a tentative D gene TRBD1 over 6 matching bases. The CDR3 amino acid sequence is: CASSFFRGGSPLHF. The DNA is TGCGCCAGCAGCTTCTTCAGGGGAGGGTCACCCCTCCACTTT.